This paragraph reports one T cell receptor (beta chain). This entry is derived from a study of blood T cell repertoires in COVID-19. Germline CDR1 reads ENHRY; CDR2 reads SYGVKD. Trimming removed 6 bases at V and 0 bases at J, with 12 bases between. CDR3 length: 15 residues. Assay used: immunoSEQ multiplex PCR; TCRdb lists only in-frame clones, some missing. The sample shows a few hundred thousand clones, 90% of them seen only once. V and J are TRBV10-3 and TRBJ1-5; D not certain. The specimen was peripheral blood. The source of this sequence is a woman aged 60 to 75 with COVID-19, enrolled during active disease. CDR3 in DNA: TGTGCCATCAGATCGGACGGGAGTAGCAATCAGCCCCAGCATTTT. It is translated as CAIRSDGSSNQPQHF.